These 28 T cell receptor beta chains came from one sample sequenced in a study of OX40 agonist ivuxolimab in advanced cancers. Generated by immunoSEQ multiplex PCR, the TCRdb table keeps only in-frame clones and is missing some. This sample has 20,000 to 25,000 clones; roughly 84% occur once, and the top ten carry roughly 35%. Specimen: CD4+ or CD8+ T cells sorted from blood, collected in a trial of the OX40 agonist ivuxolimab. These receptor sequences come from an adult with an advanced solid tumor such as melanoma, head and neck, liver or kidney cancer.

This chain joins TRBV6-6 and TRBJ1-1, with unresolved D. V was cut by 2 bases and J by 5 bases, with 9 bases left in between. Germline V CDR1 and CDR2: MNHNY, SVGAGI (reference sequence). CDR3 length: 13 residues. This CDR3 is CASSYDFRTEAFF. CDR3 in DNA: TGTGCCAGCAGTTACGATTTTCGGACTGAAGCTTTCTTT.

The genes are TRBV11-3 and TRBJ1-2; D is possibly TRBD1 (5 bases). CDR3 length: 16 residues. V was pared by 5 bases and J by 1 base, with 17 bases between. Germline lookup yields CDR1 SGHNT and CDR2 YENEEA. The chain's CDR3 is CASSPRQTHINYGYTF. The CDR3 DNA reads TGTGCCAGCAGCCCGCGACAGACTCATATTAACTATGGCTACACCTTC. The whole variable domain, filled in from reference TRBV11-3 and TRBJ1-2, reads EAGVVQSPRYKIIEKKQPVAFWCNPISGHNTLYWYLQNLGQGPELLIRYENEEAVDDSQLPKDRFSAERLKGVDSTLKIQPAELGDSAVYLCASSPRQTHINYGYTFGSGTRLTVV.

This clone was observed once. The V call is TRBV7-9, the J call TRBJ1-2, with 8 positions matching TRBD1. Unmatched junction bases numbered 7, after V lost 4 bases and J lost 0 bases. Germline V gives CDR1 SEHNR, CDR2 FQNEAQ (reference sequence). The CDR3 has 16 amino acids. CDR3 bases: TGTGCCAGCAGCTCCGGGACAGGCGTAACTAACTATGGCTACACCTTC. Translation: CASSSGTGVTNYGYTF.

The CDR3 region has the DNA TGTGCCAGCAGCCGCGACAGAAACTACGAGCAGTACTTC. It translates to CASSRDRNYEQYF. This chain connects TRBV6-6 to TRBJ2-7; possibly TRBD1 for D (5 bases). Trimming stripped 6 bases from V and 3 bases from J, with 12 bases between. This CDR3 is built from 13 residues. Germline CDR1 and CDR2: MNHNY and SVGAGI (reference sequence).

This clone turned up a few times. V is TRBV7-9 and J is TRBJ2-1; tentative D call: TRBD2 (6 bases). V lost 6 bases to trimming and J lost 7 bases, with 10 bases between them. Germline V gene lookup returns CDR1 SEHNR and CDR2 FQNEAQ (reference sequence). The CDR3 totals 12 residues. CDR3 region: CASSFGRNEQFF. The CDR3 nucleotides are TGTGCCAGCAGTTTCGGGAGAAATGAGCAGTTCTTC.

This clone appeared once. This chain links TRBV7-9 with TRBJ2-5, with 7 nucleotides matching TRBD2. The DNA end lines up better with TRBJ2-7; the J call may be wrong. This CDR3 is built from 14 residues. Germline CDR1 and CDR2: SEHNR and FQNEAQ (reference sequence). Written as DNA, the CDR3 is TGTGCCAGCAGCTTTACGAGCGGGAAGTACGAGCAGTACTTC. Protein: CASSFTSGKYEQYF.

The chain uses TRBV2 and TRBJ1-2; D not resolved. V lost 11 bases and J 5 bases, leaving 21 bases between the germline ends. The germline CDR1 and CDR2 sequences are SNHLY and FYNNEI. The CDR3 contains 14 residues. The DNA for the CDR3 is TGTGCCGGGGAAGTGGAACTCAGGACGTATGGCTACACCTTC. This encodes CAGEVELRTYGYTF. The variable domain in full, completed from reference TRBV2 and TRBJ1-2, reads EPEVTQTPSHQVTQMGQEVILRCVPISNHLYFYWYRQILGQKVEFLVSFYNNEISEKSEIFDDQFSVERPDGSNFTLKIRSTKLEDSAMYFCAGEVELRTYGYTFGSGTRLTVV.

The chain couples TRBV6-1 to TRBJ2-6; D perhaps matches TRBD2 (6 bases). Germline V lookup: CDR1 MNHNS, CDR2 SASEGT. This CDR3 comprises 15 residues. Trimming removed 2 bases from V and 2 bases from J, with 7 bases in between. CDR3 region: CASSEWGAGANVLTF. In DNA, the CDR3 is TGTGCCAGCAGTGAATGGGGGGCTGGGGCCAACGTCCTGACTTTC.

This clone has only one observation. The CDR3: CASSFTGAQPQHF. CDR3 nucleotide sequence: TGCGCCAGCAGCTTCACAGGGGCTCAGCCCCAGCATTTT. The chain carries TRBV5-1 and TRBJ1-5, with 7 bases identical to TRBD1. V lost 2 bases, J lost 6 bases, and 2 bases stayed unmatched. Germline CDR1 and CDR2: SGHRS and YFSETQ. This CDR3 is 13 amino acids long.

This sequence joins TRBV9 and TRBJ1-3, with D maybe TRBD1 (5 bases). The CDR3 totals 15 residues. V was clipped by 0 bases and J by 2 bases, with 9 bases between them. Looked up from germline, CDR1 is SGDLS and CDR2 is YYNGEE. The chain's CDR3 is CASSVADSAGNTIYF. CDR3 coding DNA: TGTGCCAGCAGCGTAGCCGACAGCGCTGGAAACACCATATATTTT.

The genes are TRBV28 and TRBJ1-1; tentative D call: TRBD1 (5 bases). CDR1 is MDHEN, CDR2 SYDVKM, per germline. V lost 4 bases, J lost 4 bases, and 13 bases lay in between. The CDR3 contains 14 residues. The DNA for the CDR3 is TGTGCCAGCAGTTCCCTCGTGGGGACCACTGAAGCTTTCTTT. Its translation: CASSSLVGTTEAFF.

This chain uses TRBV15 with TRBJ1-2; 8 nucleotides align to TRBD1. Germline CDR1 is LNHNV and CDR2 is YYDKDF (reference sequence). CDR3 size: 14 residues. V gave up 6 bases and J gave up 2 bases; unmatched junction bases: 5. As DNA, the CDR3 is TGTGCCACCAGACCGGGACAGGTGAACTATGGCTACACCTTC. It yields the protein CATRPGQVNYGYTF.

The rearrangement joins TRBV19 to TRBJ1-5, with a tentative D call TRBD1 (6 bases). The CDR3 sequence is 15 residues long. Deletions cut 10 bases from V and 1 base from J, with 17 bases between. Per germline, CDR1 LNHDA and CDR2 SQIVND (reference sequence). CDR3 bases: TGTGCCACGCAGGCAGGGGTCCGGAGCAATCAGCCCCAGCATTTT. This encodes CATQAGVRSNQPQHF. The complete variable domain, with remaining parts taken from reference TRBV19 and TRBJ1-5, reads DGGITQSPKYLFRKEGQNVTLSCEQNLNHDAMYWYRQDPGQGLRLIYYSQIVNDFQKGDIAEGYSVSREKKESFPLTVTSAQKNPTAFYLCATQAGVRSNQPQHFGDGTRLSIL.

CDR3 in amino acids: CASSTTGGSNTGELFF. The CDR3 region has the DNA TGTGCCAGTAGTACAACAGGGGGCTCAAACACCGGGGAGCTGTTTTTT. The chain uses TRBV19 and TRBJ2-2, with TRBD1 identical over 9 bases. Germline V lookup: CDR1 LNHDA, CDR2 SQIVND (reference sequence). V lost 4 bases to trimming and J lost 2 bases; unmatched junction nucleotides: 5. The length of the CDR3 is 16 residues.

In its sample, this clone is medium-sized. The CDR3 here is CASSLDRVPYNEQFF. CDR3 in DNA: TGTGCCAGCAGCTTAGACAGAGTTCCCTACAATGAGCAGTTCTTC. The chain links TRBV11-2 to TRBJ2-1, with D unclear. Germline CDR1 SGHAT, CDR2 FQNNGV. Trimming left V 0 bases short and J 2 bases short, with 8 bases between. The CDR3 is 15 amino acids.

This chain uses TRBV6-1 with TRBJ2-7; no reliable D call. CDR3 size: 15 residues. Germline V lookup: CDR1 MNHNS, CDR2 SASEGT. The germline V and J ends were trimmed by 5 bases and 6 bases, with 20 bases remaining between them. DNA for the CDR3: TGTGCCAGCAGTTCCATGTGGTCGGATAACGGCGAGCAGTACTTC. Residues: CASSSMWSDNGEQYF.

Of note for this clone: The sample holds other DNA sequences that translate to the same CDR3. The chain is built from TRBV7-2 and TRBJ1-1, with TRBD1 as a possible D gene (6 bases). Between the trimmed V and J ends, which lost 4 bases and 3 bases, there was a span of 9 bases. CDR3 length: 13 residues. Germline CDR1 is SGHTA and CDR2 is FQGNSA. DNA for the CDR3: TGTGCCAGCAGCTGGCAGGGGTACACTGAAGCTTTCTTT. Its translation: CASSWQGYTEAFF.

The chain uses TRBV5-1 and TRBJ1-6; D is possibly TRBD1 (6 bases). V dropped 4 bases and J dropped 1 base, with 12 bases sitting between them. This CDR3 region has 16 residues. The germline CDR1 and CDR2 sequences are SGHRS and YFSETQ. As DNA, the CDR3 is TGCGCCAGCAGCAAACTAGGGGGTTCCTATAATTCACCCCTCCACTTT. Its protein product is CASSKLGGSYNSPLHF.

CDR3 DNA sequence: TGTGCCAGCAGTGCATCGATGGCAGCCAATCAGCCCCAGCATTTT. This translates into CASSASMAANQPQHF. The V gene is TRBV2, the J gene TRBJ1-5; D is unclear. Trimming left V 4 bases short and J 3 bases short, with 13 bases between. This CDR3 contains 15 residues. Germline V lookup: CDR1 SNHLY, CDR2 FYNNEI.

The chain employs TRBV6-1 and TRBJ1-2; no firm D call. Trimming cost V 2 bases and J 8 bases, with 12 bases left between them. There are 13 residues in the CDR3. Germline loops: CDR1 MNHNS, CDR2 SASEGT. This CDR3 reads CASSELDPGGYTF. The CDR3 DNA reads TGTGCCAGCAGTGAATTGGACCCGGGGGGCTACACCTTC.

This clone was detected only once. The DNA for the CDR3 is TGTGCCAGCAGTCCGGGACTGGACCATCAGCCCCAGCATTTT. It encodes CASSPGLDHQPQHF. The V call is TRBV28, the J call TRBJ1-5; maybe TRBD1 (5 bases). CDR1 is MDHEN, CDR2 SYDVKM, per germline. CDR3 length: 14 residues. Trimming cost V 5 bases and J 5 bases, with 13 bases left between them.

The rearrangement joins TRBV6-5 to TRBJ1-6; weak D call: TRBD1 (5 bases). The CDR3 sequence is 14 residues long. CDR1 and CDR2 from the germline V gene are MNHEY and SVGAGI. The ends were cut back, 0 bases at V and 10 bases at J, with 10 bases in the middle. The CDR3 DNA is TGTGCCAGCAGTTACTCGATCAGGGACTCACCCCTCCACTTT. Its protein is CASSYSIRDSPLHF.

J is TRBJ2-4 and V is TRBV23-1; maybe TRBD1 (5 bases). TRBV23-1 is an ORF, and what it does is uncertain. The germline V and J ends were trimmed by 2 bases and 0 bases, with 23 bases remaining between them. This CDR3 is built from 20 residues. This CDR3 reads CASSQPDRKPIIIAKNIQYF. CDR3 bases: TGCGCCAGCAGTCAACCAGACAGAAAACCTATTATAATAGCCAAAAACATTCAGTACTTC.

This clone was picked up one time. This sequence joins TRBV30 and TRBJ2-5; the D gene is possibly TRBD1 (5 bases). V was clipped by 1 base and J by 4 bases, with 16 bases between them. The CDR3 runs 15 residues. In germline, CDR1 is GTSNPN, CDR2 SVGIG (reference sequence). The CDR3 DNA is TGTGCCTGGAGTGCTGTGAACAGTAGGGGAGAGACCCAGTACTTC. This codes for CAWSAVNSRGETQYF. Combining the CDR3 with reference TRBV30 and TRBJ2-5 gives the whole variable domain SQTIHQWPATLVQPVGSPLSLECTVEGTSNPNLYWYRQAAGRGLQLLFYSVGIGQISSEVPQNLSASRPQDRQFILSSKKLLLSDSGFYLCAWSAVNSRGETQYFGPGTRLLVL.

In nucleotides, the CDR3 is TGTGCCAGCAGTTACCAGAAGCCCCCCTCCTACAATGAGCAGTTCTTC. Amino acid sequence: CASSYQKPPSYNEQFF. V usage is TRBV6-5 and J usage is TRBJ2-1; D gene uncertain. The V and J ends lost 2 bases and 0 bases respectively, with 11 bases between them. Germline V lookup: CDR1 MNHEY, CDR2 SVGAGI. This CDR3 contains 16 residues.

The chain employs TRBV5-6 and TRBJ2-1; D is unresolved. Trimming removed 0 bases from V and 9 bases from J, with 4 bases in between. This CDR3 is built from 11 residues. Germline loops: CDR1 SGHDT, CDR2 YYEEEE. This CDR3 reads CASSLGFEQFF. The CDR3 bases are TGTGCCAGCAGCTTGGGGTTTGAGCAGTTCTTC.

In this sample, this clone turned up once. The gene calls are TRBV19 and TRBJ1-5, with 9 bases lining up with TRBD1. Germline V gene data show CDR1 as LNHDA and CDR2 as SQIVND (reference sequence). The V segment lost 7 bases and the J segment 9 bases; nucleotides outside the gene matches: 13. The CDR3 consists of 15 residues. The CDR3 region is CASTQGQGLFGPQHF. In nucleotides, the CDR3 is TGTGCCAGTACCCAGGGACAGGGTCTTTTTGGGCCCCAGCATTTT. Full variable domain (rest looked up from reference TRBV19 and TRBJ1-5): DGGITQSPKYLFRKEGQNVTLSCEQNLNHDAMYWYRQDPGQGLRLIYYSQIVNDFQKGDIAEGYSVSREKKESFPLTVTSAQKNPTAFYLCASTQGQGLFGPQHFGDGTRLSIL.

This clone was seen a few times. The chain employs TRBV7-3 and TRBJ2-2; possible D gene TRBD2, 5 bases. V was clipped by 0 bases and J by 8 bases, with 7 bases between them. CDR3 length: 13 amino acids. Germline V gene sequence: CDR1 SGHTA, CDR2 FQGTGA. The CDR3 spells CASSLTSAGELFF. DNA for the CDR3: TGTGCCAGCAGCTTAACTAGCGCTGGGGAGCTGTTTTTT.